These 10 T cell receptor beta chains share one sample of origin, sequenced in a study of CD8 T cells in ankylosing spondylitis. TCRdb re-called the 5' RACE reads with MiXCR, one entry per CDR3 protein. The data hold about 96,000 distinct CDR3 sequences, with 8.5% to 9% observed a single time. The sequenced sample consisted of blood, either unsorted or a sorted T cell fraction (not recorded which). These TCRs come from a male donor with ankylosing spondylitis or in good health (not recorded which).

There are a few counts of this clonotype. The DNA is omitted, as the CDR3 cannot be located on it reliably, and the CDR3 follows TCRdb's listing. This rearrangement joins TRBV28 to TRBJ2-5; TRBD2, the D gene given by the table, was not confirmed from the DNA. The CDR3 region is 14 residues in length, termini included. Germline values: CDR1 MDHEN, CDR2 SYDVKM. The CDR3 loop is CASILGGDQETQYF.

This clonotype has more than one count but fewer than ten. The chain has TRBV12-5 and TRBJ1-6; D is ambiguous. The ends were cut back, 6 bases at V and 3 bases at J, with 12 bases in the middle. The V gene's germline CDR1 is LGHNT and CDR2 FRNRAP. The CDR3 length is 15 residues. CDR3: CASGPDWNYNSPLHF. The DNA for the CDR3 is TGTGCTAGTGGCCCGGACTGGAACTATAATTCACCCCTCCACTTT.

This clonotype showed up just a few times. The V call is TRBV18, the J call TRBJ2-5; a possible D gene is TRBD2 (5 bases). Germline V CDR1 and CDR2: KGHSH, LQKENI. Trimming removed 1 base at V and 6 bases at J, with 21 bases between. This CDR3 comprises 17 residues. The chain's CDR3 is CASSPRGPGMFRQTQYF. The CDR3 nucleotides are TGTGCCAGCTCACCACGAGGGCCCGGGATGTTTCGGCAGACCCAGTACTTC.

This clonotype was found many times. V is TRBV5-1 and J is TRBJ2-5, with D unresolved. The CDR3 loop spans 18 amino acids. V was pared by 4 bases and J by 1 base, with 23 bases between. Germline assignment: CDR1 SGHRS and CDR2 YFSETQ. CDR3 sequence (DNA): TGCGCCAGCAGCCCGGTCACCCGGGCTGGGCGGATCCAAGAGACCCAGTACTTC. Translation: CASSPVTRAGRIQETQYF.

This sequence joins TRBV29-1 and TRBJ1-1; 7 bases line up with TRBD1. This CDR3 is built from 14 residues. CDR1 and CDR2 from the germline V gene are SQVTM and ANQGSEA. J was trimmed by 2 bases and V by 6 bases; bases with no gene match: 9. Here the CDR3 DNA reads TGCAGCGTAAGTAGGGGACAGACTAACACTGAAGCTTTCTTT. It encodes CSVSRGQTNTEAFF.

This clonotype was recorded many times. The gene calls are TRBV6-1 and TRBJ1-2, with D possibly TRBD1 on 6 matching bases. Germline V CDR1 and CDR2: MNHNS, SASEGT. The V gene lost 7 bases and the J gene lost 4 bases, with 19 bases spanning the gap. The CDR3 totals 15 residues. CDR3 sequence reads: CASTPLGGGAYGYTF. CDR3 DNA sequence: TGTGCCAGCACTCCCCTGGGCGGGGGGGCCTATGGCTACACCTTC.

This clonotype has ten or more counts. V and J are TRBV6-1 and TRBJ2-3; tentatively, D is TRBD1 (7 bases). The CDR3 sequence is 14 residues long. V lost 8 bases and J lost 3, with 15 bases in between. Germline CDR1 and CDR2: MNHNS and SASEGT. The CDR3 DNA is TGTGCCAGCCAGGGGGGTTATGGGACAGATACGCAGTATTTT. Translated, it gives CASQGGYGTDTQYF.

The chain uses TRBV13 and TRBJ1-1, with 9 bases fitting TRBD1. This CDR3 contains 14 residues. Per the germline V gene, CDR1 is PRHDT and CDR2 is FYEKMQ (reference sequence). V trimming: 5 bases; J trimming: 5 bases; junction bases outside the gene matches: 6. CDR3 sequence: CASSLTGGRTEAFF. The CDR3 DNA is TGTGCCAGCAGCCTGACAGGGGGGAGGACTGAAGCTTTCTTT.

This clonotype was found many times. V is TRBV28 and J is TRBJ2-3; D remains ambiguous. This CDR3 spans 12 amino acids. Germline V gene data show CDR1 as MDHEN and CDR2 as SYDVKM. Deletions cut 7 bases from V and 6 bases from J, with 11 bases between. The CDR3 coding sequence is TGTGCCAGCAATGAGCCTACGGATACGCAGTATTTT. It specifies CASNEPTDTQYF.

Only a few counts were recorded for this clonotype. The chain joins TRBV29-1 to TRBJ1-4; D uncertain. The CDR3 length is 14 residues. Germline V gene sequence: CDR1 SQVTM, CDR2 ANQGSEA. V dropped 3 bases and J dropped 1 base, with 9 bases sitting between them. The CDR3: CSVDQRRTNEKLFF. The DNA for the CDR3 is TGCAGCGTTGATCAGAGAAGAACTAATGAAAAACTGTTTTTT.